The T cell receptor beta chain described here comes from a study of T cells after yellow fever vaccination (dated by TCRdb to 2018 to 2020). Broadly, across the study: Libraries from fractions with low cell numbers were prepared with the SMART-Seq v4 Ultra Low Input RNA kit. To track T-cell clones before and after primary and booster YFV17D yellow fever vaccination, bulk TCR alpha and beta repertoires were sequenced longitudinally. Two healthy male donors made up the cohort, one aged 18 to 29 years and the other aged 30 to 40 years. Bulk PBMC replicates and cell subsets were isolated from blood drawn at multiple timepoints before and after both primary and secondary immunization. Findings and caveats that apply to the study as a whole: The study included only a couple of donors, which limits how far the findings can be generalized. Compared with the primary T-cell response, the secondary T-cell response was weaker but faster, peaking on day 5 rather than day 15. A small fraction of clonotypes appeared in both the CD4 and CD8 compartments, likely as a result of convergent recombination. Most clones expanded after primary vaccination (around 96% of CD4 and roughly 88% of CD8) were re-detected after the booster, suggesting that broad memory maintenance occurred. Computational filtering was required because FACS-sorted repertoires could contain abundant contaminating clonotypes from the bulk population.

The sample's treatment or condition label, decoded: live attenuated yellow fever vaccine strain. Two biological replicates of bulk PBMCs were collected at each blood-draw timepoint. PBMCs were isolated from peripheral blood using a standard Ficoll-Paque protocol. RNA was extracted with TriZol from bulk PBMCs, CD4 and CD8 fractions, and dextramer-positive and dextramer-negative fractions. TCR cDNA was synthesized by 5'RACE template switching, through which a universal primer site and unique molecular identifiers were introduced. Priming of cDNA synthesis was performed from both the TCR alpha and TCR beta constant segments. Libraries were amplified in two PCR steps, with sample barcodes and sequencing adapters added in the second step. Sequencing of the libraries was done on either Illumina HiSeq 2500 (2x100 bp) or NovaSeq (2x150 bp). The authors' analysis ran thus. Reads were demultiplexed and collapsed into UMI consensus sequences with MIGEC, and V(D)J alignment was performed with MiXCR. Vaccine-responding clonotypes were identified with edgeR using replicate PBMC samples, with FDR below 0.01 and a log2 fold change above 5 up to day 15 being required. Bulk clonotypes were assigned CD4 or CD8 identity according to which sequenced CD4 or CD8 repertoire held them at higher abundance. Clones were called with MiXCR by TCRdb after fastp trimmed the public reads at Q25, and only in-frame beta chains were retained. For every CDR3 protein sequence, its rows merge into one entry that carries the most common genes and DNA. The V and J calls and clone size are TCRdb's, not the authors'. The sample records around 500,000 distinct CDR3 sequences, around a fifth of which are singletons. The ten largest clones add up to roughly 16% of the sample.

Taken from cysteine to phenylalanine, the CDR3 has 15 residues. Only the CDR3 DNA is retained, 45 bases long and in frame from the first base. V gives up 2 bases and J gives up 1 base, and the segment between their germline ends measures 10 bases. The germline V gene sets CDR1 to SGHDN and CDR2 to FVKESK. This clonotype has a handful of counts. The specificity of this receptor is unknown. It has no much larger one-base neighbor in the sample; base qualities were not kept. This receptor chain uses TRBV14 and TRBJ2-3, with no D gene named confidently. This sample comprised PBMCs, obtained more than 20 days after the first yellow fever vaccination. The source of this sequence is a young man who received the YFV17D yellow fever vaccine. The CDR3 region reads CASSQYLSGTDTQYF. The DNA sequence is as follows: TGTGCCAGCAGCCAATACTTGTCAGGCACAGATACGCAGTATTTT.